This T cell receptor beta chain was recovered during a study of blood T cell repertoires in COVID-19. Study-level background: T cells, B-cell-depleted T cells, or PBMCs provided the cDNA or gDNA that served as material.

Data came from immunoSEQ multiplex PCR; TCRdb stores just in-frame clones and leaves some out. The sample includes 150,000 to 200,000 clones, approximately 87% of them seen just once. The CDR3 is 16 amino acids. Deletions cut 2 bases from V and 4 bases from J, with 17 bases between. CDR1 MDHEN and CDR2 SYDVKM come from the germline V gene. Sequencing was done on a sample of PBMCs or T cells enriched from blood (not recorded which). V usage is TRBV28 and J usage is TRBJ1-2, with a tentative D call TRBD1 (5 bases). The receptor comes from a woman between 50 and 59 years old who had recovered from COVID-19. In DNA, the CDR3 is TGTGCCAGCAGTTTACCATTGGGGGGAGGGGCCTATGGCTACACCTTC. Translated, it gives CASSLPLGGGAYGYTF.